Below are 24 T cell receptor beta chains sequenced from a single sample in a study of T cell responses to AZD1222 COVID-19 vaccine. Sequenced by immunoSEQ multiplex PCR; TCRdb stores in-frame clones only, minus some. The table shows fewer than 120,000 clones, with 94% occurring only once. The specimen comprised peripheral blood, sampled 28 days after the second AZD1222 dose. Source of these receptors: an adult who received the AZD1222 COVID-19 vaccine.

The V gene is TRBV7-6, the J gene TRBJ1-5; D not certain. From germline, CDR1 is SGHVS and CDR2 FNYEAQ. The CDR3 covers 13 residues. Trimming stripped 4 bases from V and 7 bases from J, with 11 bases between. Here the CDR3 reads CASSSWVGQPQHF. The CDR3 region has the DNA TGTGCCAGCAGCTCGTGGGTTGGCCAGCCCCAGCATTTT.

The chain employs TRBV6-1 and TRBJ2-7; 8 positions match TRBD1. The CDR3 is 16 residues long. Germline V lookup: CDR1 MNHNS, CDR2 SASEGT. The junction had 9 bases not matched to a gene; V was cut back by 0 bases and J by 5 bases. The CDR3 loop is CASSEAPRQGRHEQYF. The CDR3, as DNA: TGTGCCAGCAGTGAAGCGCCTAGACAGGGGCGACACGAGCAGTACTTC.

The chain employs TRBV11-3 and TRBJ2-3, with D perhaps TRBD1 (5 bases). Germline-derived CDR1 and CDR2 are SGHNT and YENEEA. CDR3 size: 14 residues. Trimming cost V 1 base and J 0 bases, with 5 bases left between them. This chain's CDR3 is CASSLGQSTDTQYF. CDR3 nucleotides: TGTGCCAGCAGCTTAGGACAGAGCACAGATACGCAGTATTTT. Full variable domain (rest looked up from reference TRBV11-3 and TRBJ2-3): EAGVVQSPRYKIIEKKQPVAFWCNPISGHNTLYWYLQNLGQGPELLIRYENEEAVDDSQLPKDRFSAERLKGVDSTLKIQPAELGDSAVYLCASSLGQSTDTQYFGPGTRLTVL.

The CDR3 coding sequence is TGTGCCAGCAGTGAACTCACCTATTACGAGCAGTACTTC. Translating it yields CASSELTYYEQYF. The chain employs TRBV2 and TRBJ2-7; D ambiguous. The germline CDR1 and CDR2 sequences are SNHLY and FYNNEI. CDR3 length: 13 amino acids. V lost 2 bases, J lost 4 bases, and 9 bases lay in between.

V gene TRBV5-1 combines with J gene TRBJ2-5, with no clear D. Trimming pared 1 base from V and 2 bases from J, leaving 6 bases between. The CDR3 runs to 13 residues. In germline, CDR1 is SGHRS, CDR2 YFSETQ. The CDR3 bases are TGCGCCAGCAGCTTGTATAAGCAAGAGACCCAGTACTTC. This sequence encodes CASSLYKQETQYF.

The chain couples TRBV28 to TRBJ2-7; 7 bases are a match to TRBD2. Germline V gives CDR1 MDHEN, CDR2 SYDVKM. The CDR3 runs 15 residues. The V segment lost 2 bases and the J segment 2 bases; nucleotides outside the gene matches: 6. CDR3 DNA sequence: TGTGCCAGCAGTTTAAGAGCGGGGATCACCTACGAGCAGTACTTC. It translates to CASSLRAGITYEQYF.

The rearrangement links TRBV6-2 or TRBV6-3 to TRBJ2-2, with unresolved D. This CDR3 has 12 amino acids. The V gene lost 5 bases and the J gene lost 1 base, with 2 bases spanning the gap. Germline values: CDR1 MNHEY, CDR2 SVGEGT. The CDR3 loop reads CASSQNTGELFF. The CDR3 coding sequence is TGTGCCAGCAGTCAGAACACCGGGGAGCTGTTTTTT.

This chain's CDR3 is CASSLRQGISYEQYF. CDR3 coding DNA: TGTGCCAGCAGTTTAAGACAGGGGATCTCCTACGAGCAGTACTTC. The gene calls are TRBV27 and TRBJ2-7, with 8 bases matching TRBD1. Losses at the gene ends were 2 bases for V and 0 bases for J; bases not matched to a gene: 3. The CDR3 is 15 residues long. In germline, CDR1 is MNHEY, CDR2 SMNVEV (reference sequence).

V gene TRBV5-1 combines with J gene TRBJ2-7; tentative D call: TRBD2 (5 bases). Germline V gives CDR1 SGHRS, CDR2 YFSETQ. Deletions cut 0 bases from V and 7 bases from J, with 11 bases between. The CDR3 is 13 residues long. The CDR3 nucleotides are TGCGCCAGCAGCTTGGGGTCAAAGCGGGAGCAGTACTTC. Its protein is CASSLGSKREQYF.

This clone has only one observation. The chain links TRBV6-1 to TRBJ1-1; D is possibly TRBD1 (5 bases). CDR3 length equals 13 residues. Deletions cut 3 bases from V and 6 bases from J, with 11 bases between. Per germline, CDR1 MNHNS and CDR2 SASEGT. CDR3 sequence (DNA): TGTGCCAGCAGTGATCAGGGATGGGCTGAAGCTTTCTTT. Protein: CASSDQGWAEAFF.

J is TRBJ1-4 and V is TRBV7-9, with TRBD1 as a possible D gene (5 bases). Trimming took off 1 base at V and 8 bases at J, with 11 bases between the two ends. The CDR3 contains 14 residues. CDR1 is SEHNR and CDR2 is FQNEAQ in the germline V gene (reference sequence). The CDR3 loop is CASSLVGTGEKLFF. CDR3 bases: TGTGCCAGCAGCTTAGTAGGGACTGGGGAAAAACTGTTTTTT.

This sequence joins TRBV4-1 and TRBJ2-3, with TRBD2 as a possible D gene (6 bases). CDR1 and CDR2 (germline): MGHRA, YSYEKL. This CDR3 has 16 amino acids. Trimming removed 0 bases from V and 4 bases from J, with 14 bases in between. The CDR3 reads CASSQDAGWGADTQYF. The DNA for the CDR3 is TGCGCCAGCAGCCAAGATGCAGGGTGGGGGGCAGATACGCAGTATTTT.

The CDR3 spells CASSLNYEQYF. The DNA of the CDR3 is TGTGCCAGCAGCCTAAATTACGAGCAGTACTTC. The gene calls are TRBV3-1 (or the pseudogene TRBV3-2) and TRBJ2-7; D not certain. The V gene lost 4 bases and the J gene lost 4 bases, with 5 bases spanning the gap. The germline gives CDR1 LGHDT, CDR2 YNNKEL (reference sequence). This CDR3 has 11 amino acids.

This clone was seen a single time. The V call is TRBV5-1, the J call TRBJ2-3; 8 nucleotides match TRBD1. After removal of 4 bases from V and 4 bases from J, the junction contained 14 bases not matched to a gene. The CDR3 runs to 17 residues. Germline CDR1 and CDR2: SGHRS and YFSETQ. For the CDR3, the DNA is TGCGCCAGCAGCATCAGTTTCGGGCAGGGGGCGGCAGATACGCAGTATTTT. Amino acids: CASSISFGQGAADTQYF.

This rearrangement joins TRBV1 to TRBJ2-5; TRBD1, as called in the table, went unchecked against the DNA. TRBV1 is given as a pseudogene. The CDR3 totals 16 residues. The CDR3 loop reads CTSSQDQGQSQETQYF. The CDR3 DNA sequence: TGCACCAGCAGCCAAGATCAGGGACAGAGCCAAGAGACCCAGTACTTC.

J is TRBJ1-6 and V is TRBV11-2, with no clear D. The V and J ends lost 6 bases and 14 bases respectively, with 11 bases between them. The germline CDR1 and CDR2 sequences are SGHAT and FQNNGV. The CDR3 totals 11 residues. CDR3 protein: CASRLDLTLHF. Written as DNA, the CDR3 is TGTGCCAGCAGACTAGATCTCACCCTCCACTTT. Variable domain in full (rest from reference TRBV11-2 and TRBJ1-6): EAGVAQSPRYKIIEKRQSVAFWCNPISGHATLYWYQQILGQGPKLLIQFQNNGVVDDSQLPKDRFSAERLKGVDSTLKIQPAKLEDSAVYLCASRLDLTLHFGNGTRLTVT.

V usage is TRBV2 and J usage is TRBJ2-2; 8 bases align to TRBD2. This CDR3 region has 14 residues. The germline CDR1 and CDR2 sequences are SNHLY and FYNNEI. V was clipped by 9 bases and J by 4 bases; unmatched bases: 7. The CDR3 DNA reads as TGTGCCAGTGGCGAGCGGGAGACCACCGGGGAGCTGTTTTTT. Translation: CASGERETTGELFF.

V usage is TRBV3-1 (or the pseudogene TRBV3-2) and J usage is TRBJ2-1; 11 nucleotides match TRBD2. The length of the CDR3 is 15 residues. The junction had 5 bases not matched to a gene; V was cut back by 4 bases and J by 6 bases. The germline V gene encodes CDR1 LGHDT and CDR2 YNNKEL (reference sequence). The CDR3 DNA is TGTGCCAGCAGCCCTCTAGCGGGGGGTTTCAATGAGCAGTTCTTC. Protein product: CASSPLAGGFNEQFF.

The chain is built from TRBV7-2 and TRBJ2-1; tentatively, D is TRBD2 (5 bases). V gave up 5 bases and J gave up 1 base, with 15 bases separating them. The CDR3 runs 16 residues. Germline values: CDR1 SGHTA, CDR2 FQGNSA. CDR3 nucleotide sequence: TGTGCCAGCAGCCCGTCTGGAGGTAGGTCCTACAATGAGCAGTTCTTC. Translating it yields CASSPSGGRSYNEQFF. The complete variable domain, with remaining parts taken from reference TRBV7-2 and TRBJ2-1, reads GAGVSQSPSNKVTEKGKDVELRCDPISGHTALYWYRQSLGQGLEFLIYFQGNSAPDKSGLPSDRFSAERTGGSVSTLTIQRTQQEDSAVYLCASSPSGGRSYNEQFFGPGTRLTVL.

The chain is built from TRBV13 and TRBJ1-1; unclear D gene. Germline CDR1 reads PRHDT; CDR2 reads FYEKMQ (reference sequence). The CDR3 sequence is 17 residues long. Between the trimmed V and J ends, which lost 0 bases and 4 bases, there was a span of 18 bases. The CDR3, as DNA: TGTGCCAGCAGCTTAGGAAGGCCCCCTAAGGTGGGCACTGAAGCTTTCTTT. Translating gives CASSLGRPPKVGTEAFF.

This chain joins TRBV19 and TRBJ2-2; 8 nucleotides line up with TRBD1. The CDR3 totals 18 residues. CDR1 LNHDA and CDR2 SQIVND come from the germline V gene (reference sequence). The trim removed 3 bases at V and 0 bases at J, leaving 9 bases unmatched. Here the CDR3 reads CASSILMGQATNTGELFF. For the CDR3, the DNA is TGTGCCAGTAGTATTCTTATGGGACAGGCCACGAACACCGGGGAGCTGTTTTTT.

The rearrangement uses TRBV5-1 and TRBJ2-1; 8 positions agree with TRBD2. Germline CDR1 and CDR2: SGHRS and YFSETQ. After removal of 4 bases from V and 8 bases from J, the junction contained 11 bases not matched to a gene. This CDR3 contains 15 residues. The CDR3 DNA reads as TGCGCCAGCAGCACCGAGCCGGGACTAGTATATGAGCAGTTCTTC. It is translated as CASSTEPGLVYEQFF. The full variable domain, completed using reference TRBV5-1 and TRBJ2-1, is KAGVTQTPRYLIKTRGQQVTLSCSPISGHRSVSWYQQTPGQGLQFLFEYFSETQRNKGNFPGRFSGRQFSNSRSEMNVSTLELGDSALYLCASSTEPGLVYEQFFGPGTRLTVL.

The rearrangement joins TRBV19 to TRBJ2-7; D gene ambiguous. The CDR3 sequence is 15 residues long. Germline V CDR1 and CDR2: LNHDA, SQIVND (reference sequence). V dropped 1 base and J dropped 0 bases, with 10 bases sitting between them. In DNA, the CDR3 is TGTGCCAGTAGTATAGCTGTCGAATACTCCTACGAGCAGTACTTC. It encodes CASSIAVEYSYEQYF.

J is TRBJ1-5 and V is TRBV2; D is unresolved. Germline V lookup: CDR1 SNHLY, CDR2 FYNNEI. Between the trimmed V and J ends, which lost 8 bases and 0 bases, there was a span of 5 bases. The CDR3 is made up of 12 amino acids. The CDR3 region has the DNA TGTGCCAGCGGATATAGCAATCAGCCCCAGCATTTT. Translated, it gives CASGYSNQPQHF.